This TCR beta chain was sequenced for a study of post-analysis software for immune sequencing data. Libraries were made from TCR beta cDNA, and they carried unique molecular identifiers. Input populations of 1 to 10 million T cells gave rise to approximately 500,000 cDNA molecules. TCRdb independently ran MiXCR on the PCR reads; one entry per CDR3 protein. The sample carries hundreds of thousands of distinct CDR3 sequences, approximately 46% recorded once. V shed 6 bases, J shed 4 bases, and the junction held 6 bases outside the gene matches. There are 15 residues in the CDR3. CDR1 is SEHNR, CDR2 FQNEAQ, per germline (reference sequence). With regard to this clonotype: Its antigen remains unknown.

Study findings and constraints: Compared with controls, patients had more of about five TRBV segments, including TRBV5-6, TRBV5-1 and TRBV20-1. Normalized Chao1 diversity was significantly lower in multiple sclerosis patients than in controls.

Sequencing was carried out using blood. This sequence joins TRBV7-9 and TRBJ2-1; TRBD1 matches at 10 bases. This sequence originates from a girl between 5 and 17 years old with multiple sclerosis. The CDR3 DNA reads as TGTGCCAGCAGGGTTTCGGGACAGGGGTACAATGAGCAGTTCTTC. It encodes CASRVSGQGYNEQFF.